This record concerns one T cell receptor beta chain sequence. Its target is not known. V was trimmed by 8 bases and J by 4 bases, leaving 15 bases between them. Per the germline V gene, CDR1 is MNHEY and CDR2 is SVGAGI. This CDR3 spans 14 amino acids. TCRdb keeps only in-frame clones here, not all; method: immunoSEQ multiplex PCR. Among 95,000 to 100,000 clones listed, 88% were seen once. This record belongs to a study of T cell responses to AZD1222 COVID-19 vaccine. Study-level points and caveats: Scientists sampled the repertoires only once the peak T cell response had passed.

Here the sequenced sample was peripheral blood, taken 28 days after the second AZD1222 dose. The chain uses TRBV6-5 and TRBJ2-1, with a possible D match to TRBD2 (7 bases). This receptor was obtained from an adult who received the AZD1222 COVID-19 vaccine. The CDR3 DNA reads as TGTGCCAGCCGAGGGGGAGGGGGTTACAATGAGCAGTTCTTC. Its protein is CASRGGGGYNEQFF.